This TCR beta chain emerged from a study of blood T cells in healthy people across ages. A second PCR, run for about 6 to 11 cycles, used a sample-barcoded 5' primer plus a J-beta primer mix. TCRdb reprocessed the 5' RACE reads via MiXCR and lists one record per CDR3 protein. The sample yields approximately 1.5 million distinct CDR3 sequences, approximately 32% seen once. CDR1 and CDR2 from the germline V gene are SGHRS and YFSETQ. Deletions cut 0 bases from V and 0 bases from J, with 16 bases between. The CDR3 runs to 18 residues. The V call is TRBV5-1, the J call TRBJ2-1; no definite D call. The TCR comes from a woman aged 30 to 39 in good health. Sequenced material: blood. The DNA for the CDR3 is TGCGCCAGCAGCTTGGTATCCCCAAGGCTCGGCTCCTACAATGAGCAGTTCTTC. Residues: CASSLVSPRLGSYNEQFF. The whole variable domain, filled in from reference TRBV5-1 and TRBJ2-1, reads KAGVTQTPRYLIKTRGQQVTLSCSPISGHRSVSWYQQTPGQGLQFLFEYFSETQRNKGNFPGRFSGRQFSNSRSEMNVSTLELGDSALYLCASSLVSPRLGSYNEQFFGPGTRLTVL.